This TCR beta chain was identified during a study of blood T cell repertoires in COVID-19. Profiled with immunoSEQ multiplex PCR; TCRdb holds only in-frame clones, not every one. The table shows under 200,000 clones, with 88% occurring only once. This clone was counted once. J lost 3 bases, V lost 0 bases, and 8 bases had no gene match. CDR1 is SGDLS, CDR2 YYNGEE, per germline. The CDR3 is made up of 17 amino acids. This rearrangement joins TRBV9 to TRBJ1-1; 10 bases agree with TRBD1. The receptor was derived from a man aged 50-60 years who had recovered from COVID-19. Sequencing was done on a sample of peripheral blood. The CDR3 loop is CASSVGGTGVTDTEAFF. The DNA of the CDR3 is TGTGCCAGCAGCGTAGGAGGGACAGGGGTTACGGACACTGAAGCTTTCTTT.